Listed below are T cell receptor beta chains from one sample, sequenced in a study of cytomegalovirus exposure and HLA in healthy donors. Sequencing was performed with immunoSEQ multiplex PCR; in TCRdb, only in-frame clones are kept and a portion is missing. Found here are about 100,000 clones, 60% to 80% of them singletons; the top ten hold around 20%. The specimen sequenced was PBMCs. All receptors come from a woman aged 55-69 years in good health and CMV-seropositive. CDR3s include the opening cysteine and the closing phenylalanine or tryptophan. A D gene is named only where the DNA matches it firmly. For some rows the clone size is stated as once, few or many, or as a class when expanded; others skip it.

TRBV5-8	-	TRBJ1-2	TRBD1	TGTGCCAGCAGCTCCCGACAGGGGGCTTGGGATGGCTACACCTTC	CASSSRQGAWDGYTF
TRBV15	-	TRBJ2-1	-	TGTGCCACCAGAGTTTCAGTCTGGTCCGATGAGCAGTTCTTC	CATRVSVWSDEQFF
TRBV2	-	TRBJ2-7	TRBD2	TGTGCCAGCAGTGAAGTAGGACTAGCGACGGCCTACGAGCAGTACTTC	CASSEVGLATAYEQYF
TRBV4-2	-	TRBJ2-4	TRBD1	TGTGCCAGCAGCCAGTGGACAGGGGACAAAAACATTCAGTACTTC	CASSQWTGDKNIQYF
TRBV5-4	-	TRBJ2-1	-	TGTGCCAGCAGCTTGAAGGGGTCATATGAGCAGTTCTTC	CASSLKGSYEQFF
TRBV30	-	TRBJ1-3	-	TGTGCCTGGAGACCCGGGACAACGGGAAACACCATATATTTT	CAWRPGTTGNTIYF
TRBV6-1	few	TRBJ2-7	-	TGTGCCAGCAGTGAGCGGGCAGAAATAGGGCAGTACTTC	CASSERAEIGQYF
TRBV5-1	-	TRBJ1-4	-	TGCGCCAGCAGCTTGGATGGTTTGAGGGCTGAAAAACTGTTTTTT	CASSLDGLRAEKLFF
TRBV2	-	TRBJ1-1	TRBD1	TGTGCCAGCACCCTACAGGGGGCTGTCACTGAAGCTTTCTTT	CASTLQGAVTEAFF
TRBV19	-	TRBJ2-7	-	TGTGCCAGTAGCGTGGCGGGAACGGGGTTGATCTACGAGCAGTACTTC	CASSVAGTGLIYEQYF
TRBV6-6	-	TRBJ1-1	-	TGTGCCAGCAGTTACTCGGGGCAGACCATGAACACTGAAGCTTTCTTT	CASSYSGQTMNTEAFF
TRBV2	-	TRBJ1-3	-	TGTGCCAGCAGGAAAAACAGGGAGAGCTCTGGAAACACCATATATTTT	CASRKNRESSGNTIYF
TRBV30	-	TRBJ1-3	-	TGTGCCTGGAGTCCCGGGACACCTGGAAACACCATATATTTT	CAWSPGTPGNTIYF
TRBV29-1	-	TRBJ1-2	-	TGCAGCGCAAGTTCAGGCTATGGCTACACCTTC	CSASSGYGYTF
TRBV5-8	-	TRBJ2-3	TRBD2	TGTGCCAGCAGCTTGGGGACTAGCGGGAGCACAGATACGCGGTATTTT	CASSLGTSGSTDTRYF
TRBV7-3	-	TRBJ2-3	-	TGTGCCAGCAGCTTAATGGGCAGGGGAGGGGATACGCAGTATTTT	CASSLMGRGGDTQYF